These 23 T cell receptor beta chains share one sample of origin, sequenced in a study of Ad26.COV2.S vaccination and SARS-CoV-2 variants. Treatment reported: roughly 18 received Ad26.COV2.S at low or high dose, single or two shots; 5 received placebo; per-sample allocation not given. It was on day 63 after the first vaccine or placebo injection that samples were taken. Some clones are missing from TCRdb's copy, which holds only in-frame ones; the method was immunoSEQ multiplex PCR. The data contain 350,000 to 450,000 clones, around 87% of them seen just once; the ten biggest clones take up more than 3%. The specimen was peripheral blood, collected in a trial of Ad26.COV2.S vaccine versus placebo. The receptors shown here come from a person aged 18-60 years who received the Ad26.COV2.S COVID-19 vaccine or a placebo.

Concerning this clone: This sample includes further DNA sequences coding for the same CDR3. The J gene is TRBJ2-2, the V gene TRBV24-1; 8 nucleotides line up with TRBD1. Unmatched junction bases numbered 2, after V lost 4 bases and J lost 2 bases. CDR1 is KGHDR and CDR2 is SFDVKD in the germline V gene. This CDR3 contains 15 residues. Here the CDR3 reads CATSEGQGNTGELFF. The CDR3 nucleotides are TGTGCCACCAGTGAAGGACAGGGCAACACCGGGGAGCTGTTTTTT.

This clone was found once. CDR3 bases: TGTGCCTGGAGTGTGACCGGCACGAGGGAGTACTTC. Amino acids: CAWSVTGTREYF. This rearrangement joins TRBV30 to TRBJ2-7, with D tentatively TRBD2 (5 bases). V was shortened by 0 bases and J by 11 bases, with 14 bases between the two germline ends. This CDR3 is built from 12 residues. Looked up from germline, CDR1 is GTSNPN and CDR2 is SVGIG (reference sequence).

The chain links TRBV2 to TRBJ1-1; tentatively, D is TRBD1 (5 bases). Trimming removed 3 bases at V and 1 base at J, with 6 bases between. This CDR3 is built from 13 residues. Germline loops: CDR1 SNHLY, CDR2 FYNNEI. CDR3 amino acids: CASSDQGNTEAFF. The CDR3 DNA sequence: TGTGCCAGCAGTGATCAGGGGAACACTGAAGCTTTCTTT.

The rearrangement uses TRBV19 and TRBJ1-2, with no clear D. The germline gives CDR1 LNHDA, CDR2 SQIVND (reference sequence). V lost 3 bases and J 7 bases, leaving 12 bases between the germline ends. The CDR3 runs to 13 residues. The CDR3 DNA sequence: TGTGCCAGTAGTATTGAAGGGTTTCTTGGCTACACCTTC. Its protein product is CASSIEGFLGYTF. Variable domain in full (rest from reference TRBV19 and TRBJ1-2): DGGITQSPKYLFRKEGQNVTLSCEQNLNHDAMYWYRQDPGQGLRLIYYSQIVNDFQKGDIAEGYSVSREKKESFPLTVTSAQKNPTAFYLCASSIEGFLGYTFGSGTRLTVV.

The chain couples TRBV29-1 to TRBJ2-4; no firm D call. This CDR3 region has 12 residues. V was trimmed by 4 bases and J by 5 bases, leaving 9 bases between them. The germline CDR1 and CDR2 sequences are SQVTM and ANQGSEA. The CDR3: CSVARQQNIQYF. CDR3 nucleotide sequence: TGCAGCGTTGCGCGCCAGCAAAACATTCAGTACTTC.

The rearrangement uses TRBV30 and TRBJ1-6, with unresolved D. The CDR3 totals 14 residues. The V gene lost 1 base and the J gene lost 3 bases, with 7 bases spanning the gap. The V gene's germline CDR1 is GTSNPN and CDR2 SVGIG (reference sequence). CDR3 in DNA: TGTGCCTGGAGTGCCCGCGGCTATAATTCACCCCTCCACTTT. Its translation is CAWSARGYNSPLHF.

The CDR3 nucleotides are TGTGCCAGCAGGCCCTCGAATGTCAACACCATATATTTT. This sequence encodes CASRPSNVNTIYF. This chain uses TRBV6-5 with TRBJ1-3; D is ambiguous. Germline values: CDR1 MNHEY, CDR2 SVGAGI. CDR3 length equals 13 residues. V lost 6 bases to trimming and J lost 7 bases, with 13 bases between them.

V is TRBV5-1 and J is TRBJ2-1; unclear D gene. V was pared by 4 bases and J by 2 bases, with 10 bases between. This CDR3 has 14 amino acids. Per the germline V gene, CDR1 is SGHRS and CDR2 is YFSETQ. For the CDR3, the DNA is TGCGCCAGCAGCCTTTCTGGTGCCTACAATGAGCAGTTCTTC. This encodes CASSLSGAYNEQFF.

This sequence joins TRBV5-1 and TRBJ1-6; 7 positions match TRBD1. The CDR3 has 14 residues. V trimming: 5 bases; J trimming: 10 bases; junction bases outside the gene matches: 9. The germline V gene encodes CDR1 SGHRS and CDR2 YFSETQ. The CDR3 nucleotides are TGCGCCAGCAGGCCCGGGACAGCAGAATCACCCCTCCACTTT. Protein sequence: CASRPGTAESPLHF.

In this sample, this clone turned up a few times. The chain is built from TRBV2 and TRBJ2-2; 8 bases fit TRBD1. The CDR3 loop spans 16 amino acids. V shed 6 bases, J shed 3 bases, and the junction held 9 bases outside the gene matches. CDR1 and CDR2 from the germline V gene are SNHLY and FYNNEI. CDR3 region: CASSGQGSWDTGELFF. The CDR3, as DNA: TGTGCCAGCAGCGGACAGGGCTCTTGGGACACCGGGGAGCTGTTTTTT. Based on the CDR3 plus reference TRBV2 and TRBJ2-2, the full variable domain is EPEVTQTPSHQVTQMGQEVILRCVPISNHLYFYWYRQILGQKVEFLVSFYNNEISEKSEIFDDQFSVERPDGSNFTLKIRSTKLEDSAMYFCASSGQGSWDTGELFFGEGSRLTVL.

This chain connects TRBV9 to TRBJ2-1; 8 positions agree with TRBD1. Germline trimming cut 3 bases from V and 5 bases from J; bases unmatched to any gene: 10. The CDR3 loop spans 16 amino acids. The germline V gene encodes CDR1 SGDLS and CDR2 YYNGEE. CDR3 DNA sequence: TGTGCCAGCAGCGGGACAGGGTCAATTGGGCACAATGAGCAGTTCTTC. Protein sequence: CASSGTGSIGHNEQFF.

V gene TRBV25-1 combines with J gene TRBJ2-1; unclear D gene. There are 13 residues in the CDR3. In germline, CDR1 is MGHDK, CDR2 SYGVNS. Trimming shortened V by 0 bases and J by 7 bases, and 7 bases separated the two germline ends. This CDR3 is CASSEYWANEQFF. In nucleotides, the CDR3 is TGTGCCAGCAGTGAATATTGGGCTAATGAGCAGTTCTTC.

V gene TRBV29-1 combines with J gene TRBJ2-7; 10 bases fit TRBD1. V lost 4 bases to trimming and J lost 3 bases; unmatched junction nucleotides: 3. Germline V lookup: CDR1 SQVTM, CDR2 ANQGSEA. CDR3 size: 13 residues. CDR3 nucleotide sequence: TGCAGCGTTGGGACAGGGGGACTCTACGAGCAGTACTTC. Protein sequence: CSVGTGGLYEQYF.

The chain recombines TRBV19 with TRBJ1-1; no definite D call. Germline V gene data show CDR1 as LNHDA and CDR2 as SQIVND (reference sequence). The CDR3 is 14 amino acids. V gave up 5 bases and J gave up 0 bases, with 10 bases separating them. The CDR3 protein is CASSGRGMNTEAFF. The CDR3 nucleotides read TGTGCCAGTAGTGGTCGAGGTATGAACACTGAAGCTTTCTTT.

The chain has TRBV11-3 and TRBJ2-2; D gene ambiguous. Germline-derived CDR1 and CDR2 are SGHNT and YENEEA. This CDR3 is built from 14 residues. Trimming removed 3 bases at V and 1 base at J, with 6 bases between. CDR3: CASSLDGNTGELFF. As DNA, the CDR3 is TGTGCCAGCAGCTTGGACGGGAACACCGGGGAGCTGTTTTTT.

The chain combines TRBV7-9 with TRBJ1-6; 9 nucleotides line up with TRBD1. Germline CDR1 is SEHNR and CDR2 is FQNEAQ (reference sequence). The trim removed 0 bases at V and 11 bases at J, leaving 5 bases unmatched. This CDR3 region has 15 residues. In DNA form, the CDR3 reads TGTGCCAGCAGCTTAGCGAACAGGGGGCGCACACCCCTCCACTTT. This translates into CASSLANRGRTPLHF.

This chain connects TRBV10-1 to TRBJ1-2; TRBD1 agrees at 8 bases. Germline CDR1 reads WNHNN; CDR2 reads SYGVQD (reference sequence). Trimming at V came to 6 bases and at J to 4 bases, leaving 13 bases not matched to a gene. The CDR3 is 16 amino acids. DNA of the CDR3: TGCGCCAGCAGCGAAATGGCCAGGGGGCGCACCTATGGCTACACCTTC. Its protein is CASSEMARGRTYGYTF.

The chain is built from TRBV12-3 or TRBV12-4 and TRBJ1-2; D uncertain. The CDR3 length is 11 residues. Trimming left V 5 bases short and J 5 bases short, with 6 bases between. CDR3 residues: CASSPLYGYTF. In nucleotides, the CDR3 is TGTGCCAGCAGTCCCCTATATGGCTACACCTTC.

CDR3 coding DNA: TGTGCCAGCAGCCGGAAAGCCGGGGCTGAAGCTTTCTTT. Translation: CASSRKAGAEAFF. The rearrangement joins TRBV7-8 to TRBJ1-1; no firm D call. The germline V and J ends were trimmed by 5 bases and 6 bases, with 13 bases remaining between them. Looked up from germline, CDR1 is SGHVS and CDR2 is FQNEAQ. The CDR3 sequence is 13 residues long.

The DNA of the CDR3 is TGCGCCAGCAGCCTCAGCCCCCCGGACAGGGCATCAGATACGCAGTATTTT. This encodes CASSLSPPDRASDTQYF. The chain joins TRBV4-3 to TRBJ2-3; 8 bases line up with TRBD1. The germline V gene encodes CDR1 LGHNA and CDR2 YSLEER. The V segment lost 4 bases and the J segment 4 bases; nucleotides outside the gene matches: 13. The CDR3 consists of 17 residues.

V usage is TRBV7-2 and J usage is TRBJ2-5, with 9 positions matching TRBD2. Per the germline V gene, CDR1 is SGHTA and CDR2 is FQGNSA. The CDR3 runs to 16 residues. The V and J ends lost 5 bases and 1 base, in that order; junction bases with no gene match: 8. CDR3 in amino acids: CASSPQLRGGQETQYF. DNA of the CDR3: TGTGCCAGCAGCCCCCAATTGCGGGGGGGCCAAGAGACCCAGTACTTC.

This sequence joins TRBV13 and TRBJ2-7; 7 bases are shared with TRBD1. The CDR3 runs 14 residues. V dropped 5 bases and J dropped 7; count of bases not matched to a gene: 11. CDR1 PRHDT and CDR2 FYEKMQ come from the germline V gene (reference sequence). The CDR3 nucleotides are TGTGCCAGCAGCCTACGGGACAGACTCAGGGAGCAGTACTTC. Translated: CASSLRDRLREQYF.

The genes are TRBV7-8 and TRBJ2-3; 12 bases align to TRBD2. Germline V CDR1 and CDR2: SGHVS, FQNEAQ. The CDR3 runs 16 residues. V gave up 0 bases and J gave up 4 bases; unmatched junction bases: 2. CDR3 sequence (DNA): TGTGCCAGCAGCTTAGCCCTAGCGGGGGGGTCAGATACGCAGTATTTT. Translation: CASSLALAGGSDTQYF.